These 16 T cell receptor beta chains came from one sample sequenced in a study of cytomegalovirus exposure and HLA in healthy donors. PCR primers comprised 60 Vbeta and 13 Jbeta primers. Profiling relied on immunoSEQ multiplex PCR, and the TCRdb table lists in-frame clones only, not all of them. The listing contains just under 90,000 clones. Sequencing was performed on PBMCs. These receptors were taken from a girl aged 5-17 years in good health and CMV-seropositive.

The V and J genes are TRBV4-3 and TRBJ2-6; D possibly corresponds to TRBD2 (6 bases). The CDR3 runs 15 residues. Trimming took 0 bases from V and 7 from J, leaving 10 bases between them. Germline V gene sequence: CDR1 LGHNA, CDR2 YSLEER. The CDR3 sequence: CASSQDGGVANVLTF. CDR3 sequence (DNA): TGCGCCAGCAGCCAAGACGGAGGGGTCGCCAACGTCCTGACTTTC.

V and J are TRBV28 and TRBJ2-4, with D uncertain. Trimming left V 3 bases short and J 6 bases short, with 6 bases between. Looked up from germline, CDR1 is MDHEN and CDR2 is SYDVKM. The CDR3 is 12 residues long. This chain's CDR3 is CASSLRINIQYF. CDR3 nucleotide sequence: TGTGCCAGCAGTTTGAGGATAAACATTCAGTACTTC. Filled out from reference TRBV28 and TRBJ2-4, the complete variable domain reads DVKVTQSSRYLVKRTGEKVFLECVQDMDHENMFWYRQDPGLGLRLIYFSYDVKMKEKGDIPEGYSVSREKKERFSLILESASTNQTSMYLCASSLRINIQYFGAGTRLSVL.

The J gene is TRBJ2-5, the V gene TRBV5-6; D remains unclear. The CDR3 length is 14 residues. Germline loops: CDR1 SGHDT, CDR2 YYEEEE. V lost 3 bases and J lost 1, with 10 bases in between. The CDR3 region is CASSSKTGQETQYF. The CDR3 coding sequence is TGTGCCAGCAGCTCGAAGACGGGCCAAGAGACCCAGTACTTC. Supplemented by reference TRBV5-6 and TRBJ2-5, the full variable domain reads DAGVTQSPTHLIKTRGQQVTLRCSPKSGHDTVSWYQQALGQGPQFIFQYYEEEERQRGNFPDRFSGHQFPNYSSELNVNALLLGDSALYLCASSSKTGQETQYFGPGTRLLVL.

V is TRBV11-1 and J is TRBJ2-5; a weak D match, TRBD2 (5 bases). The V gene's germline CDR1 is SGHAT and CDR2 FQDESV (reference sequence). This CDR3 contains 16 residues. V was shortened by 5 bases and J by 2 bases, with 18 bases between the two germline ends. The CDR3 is CASSSQGRRGQETQYF. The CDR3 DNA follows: TGTGCCAGCAGCAGCCAAGGCCGACGGGGACAAGAGACCCAGTACTTC.

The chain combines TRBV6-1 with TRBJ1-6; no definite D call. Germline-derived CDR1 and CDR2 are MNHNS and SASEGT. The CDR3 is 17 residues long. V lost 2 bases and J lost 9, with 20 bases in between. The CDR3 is CASSELRLDARSSPLHF. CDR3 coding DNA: TGTGCCAGCAGTGAATTAAGACTTGACGCGAGAAGTTCACCCCTCCACTTT.

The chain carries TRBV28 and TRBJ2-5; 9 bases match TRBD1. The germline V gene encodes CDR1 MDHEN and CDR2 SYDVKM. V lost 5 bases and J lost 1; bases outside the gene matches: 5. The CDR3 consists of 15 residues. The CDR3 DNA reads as TGTGCCAGCAGTCCACAGGGGGCCGGCCAAGAGACCCAGTACTTC. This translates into CASSPQGAGQETQYF. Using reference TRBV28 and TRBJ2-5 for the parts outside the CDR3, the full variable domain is DVKVTQSSRYLVKRTGEKVFLECVQDMDHENMFWYRQDPGLGLRLIYFSYDVKMKEKGDIPEGYSVSREKKERFSLILESASTNQTSMYLCASSPQGAGQETQYFGPGTRLLVL.

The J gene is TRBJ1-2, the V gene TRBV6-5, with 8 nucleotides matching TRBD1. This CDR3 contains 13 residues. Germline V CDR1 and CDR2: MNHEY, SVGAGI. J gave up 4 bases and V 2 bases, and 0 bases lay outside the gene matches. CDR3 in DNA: TGTGCCAGCAGTTACGACAGGGGCTATGGCTACACCTTC. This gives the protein CASSYDRGYGYTF.

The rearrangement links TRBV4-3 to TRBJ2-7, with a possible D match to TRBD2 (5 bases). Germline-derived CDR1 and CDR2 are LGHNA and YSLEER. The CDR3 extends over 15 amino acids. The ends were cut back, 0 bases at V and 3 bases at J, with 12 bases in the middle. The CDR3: CASSQDIGGRYEQYF. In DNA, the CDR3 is TGCGCCAGCAGCCAAGACATCGGCGGGCGCTACGAGCAGTACTTC.

CDR3: CATSSARGGAREQFF. The DNA for the CDR3 is TGTGCCACCAGCAGTGCTCGCGGGGGGGCCAGAGAGCAGTTCTTC. The rearrangement links TRBV15 to TRBJ2-1; 9 bases are a match to TRBD2. This CDR3 has 15 residues. Germline lookup yields CDR1 LNHNV and CDR2 YYDKDF (reference sequence). With 3 bases clipped from V and 10 bases from J, the junction kept 10 bases outside the gene matches.

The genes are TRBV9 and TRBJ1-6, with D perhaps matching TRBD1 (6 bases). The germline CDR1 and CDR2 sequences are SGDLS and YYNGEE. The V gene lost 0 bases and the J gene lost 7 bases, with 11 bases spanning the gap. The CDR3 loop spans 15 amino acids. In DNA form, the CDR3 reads TGTGCCAGCAGCGTAGATGGGGGCCCAAATTCACCCCTCCACTTT. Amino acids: CASSVDGGPNSPLHF.

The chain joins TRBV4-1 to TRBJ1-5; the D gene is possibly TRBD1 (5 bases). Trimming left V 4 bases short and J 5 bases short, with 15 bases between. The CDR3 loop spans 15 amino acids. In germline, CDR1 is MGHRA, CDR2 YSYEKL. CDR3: CASSRPGFRDQPQHF. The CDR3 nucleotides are TGCGCCAGCAGCCGTCCAGGGTTTAGGGATCAGCCCCAGCATTTT.

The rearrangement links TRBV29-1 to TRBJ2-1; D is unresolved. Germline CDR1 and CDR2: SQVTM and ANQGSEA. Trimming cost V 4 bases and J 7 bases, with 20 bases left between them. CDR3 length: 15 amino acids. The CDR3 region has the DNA TGCAGCGTTGGGCCATATGAAAGGTCCGGGAATGAGCAGTTCTTC. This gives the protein CSVGPYERSGNEQFF.

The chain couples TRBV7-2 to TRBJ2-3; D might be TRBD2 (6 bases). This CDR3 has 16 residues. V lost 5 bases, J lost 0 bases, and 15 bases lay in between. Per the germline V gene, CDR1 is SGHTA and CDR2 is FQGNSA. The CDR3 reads CASSGLTSESTDTQYF. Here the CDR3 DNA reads TGTGCCAGCAGCGGTCTGACTAGTGAGAGCACAGATACGCAGTATTTT.

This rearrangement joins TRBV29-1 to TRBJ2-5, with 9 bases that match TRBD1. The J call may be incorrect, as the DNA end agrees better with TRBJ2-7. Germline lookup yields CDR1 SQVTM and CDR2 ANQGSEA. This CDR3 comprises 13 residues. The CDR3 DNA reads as TGCAGCGTAGAGGGACAGGGAGGGGACGAGCAGTACTTC. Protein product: CSVEGQGGDEQYF.

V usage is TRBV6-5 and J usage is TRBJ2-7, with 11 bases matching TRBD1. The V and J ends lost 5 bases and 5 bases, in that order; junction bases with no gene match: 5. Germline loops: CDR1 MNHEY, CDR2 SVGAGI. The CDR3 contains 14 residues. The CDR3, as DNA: TGTGCCAGCAGTACCGGACAGGGGGCTAACGAGCAGTACTTC. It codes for CASSTGQGANEQYF.

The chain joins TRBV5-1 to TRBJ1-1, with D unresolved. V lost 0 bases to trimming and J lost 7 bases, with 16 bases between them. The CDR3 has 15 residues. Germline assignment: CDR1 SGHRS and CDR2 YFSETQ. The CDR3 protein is CASSLAGNGANEAFF. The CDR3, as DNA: TGCGCCAGCAGCTTGGCCGGAAACGGAGCCAATGAAGCTTTCTTT.